This TCR beta chain was identified during a study of metastatic and nonmetastatic thyroid tumors. Study-level information: Repertoire comparison spanned blood and tumor or nodule tissue of malignant and benign thyroid patients.

Prior to thyroid surgery, none of the patients had received any treatment. This clone was counted ten times or more. The same CDR3 arises from other DNA sequences in this sample as well. V gave up 3 bases and J gave up 3 bases; unmatched junction bases: 6. Per the germline V gene, CDR1 is MDHEN and CDR2 is SYDVKM. The CDR3 is 15 amino acids. Study processing details: A papillary thyroid cancer distant-metastasis classifier was built from CDR3 differences across clinicopathological groups. MiXCR reprocessed the PCR reads for TCRdb. Clone size and V and J calls follow TCRdb, not the original study. The sample lists around 17,000 clones, 33% occurring once.

The specimen sequenced was tumor tissue. The clonotype comes from a male donor with papillary thyroid cancer or a benign thyroid nodule (not recorded which). Some clones in this sample may be carry-over from other donors' samples. This chain uses TRBV28 with TRBJ1-2; 8 nucleotides line up with TRBD1. CDR3 sequence reads: CASSLFTGGDYGYTF. CDR3 DNA: TGTGCCAGCAGTTTGTTCACAGGGGGGGACTATGGCTACACCTTC.